The 26 T cell receptor beta chains in this list originate from one sample, sequenced in a study of T-cell memory formation after mild COVID-19. From the 5' RACE reads, TCRdb called clonotypes with MiXCR, one entry per CDR3 protein. The table shows 470,000 or so distinct CDR3 sequences, with more than 15% occurring only once. Sequences were obtained from PBMCs or a T cell subset sorted from them (not recorded which). These receptors originate from a man aged 18 to 35 who had mild COVID-19 (a few samples of this study predate the infection). Cell type and time point are not known.

This clonotype was detected only a few times. The genes are TRBV7-9 and TRBJ2-2, with a possible D match to TRBD1 (6 bases). The germline V and J ends were trimmed by 5 bases and 6 bases, with 22 bases remaining between them. Germline CDR1 is SEHNR and CDR2 is FQNEAQ (reference sequence). CDR3 size: 17 residues. The CDR3 DNA reads TGTGCCAGCAGCCCTAGATCGGGGACAACTTTGGCCGGGGAGCTGTTTTTT. This gives the protein CASSPRSGTTLAGELFF. The full variable domain, in which reference TRBV7-9 and TRBJ2-2 provide the parts outside the CDR3, is DTGVSQNPRHKITKRGQNVTFRCDPISEHNRLYWYRQTLGQGPEFLTYFQNEAQLEKSRLLSDRFSAERPKGSFSTLEIQRTEQGDSAMYLCASSPRSGTTLAGELFFGEGSRLTVL.

In this sample, this clonotype turned up many times. This chain uses TRBV11-2 with TRBJ2-5, with TRBD1 identical over 9 bases. Germline values: CDR1 SGHAT, CDR2 FQNNGV. This CDR3 comprises 15 residues. V dropped 5 bases and J dropped 5; count of bases not matched to a gene: 9. CDR3 in amino acids: CASSRTGGDMETQYF. CDR3 nucleotides: TGTGCCAGCAGCCGCACAGGGGGCGATATGGAGACCCAGTACTTC.

This clonotype was counted only a few times. V gene TRBV7-9 combines with J gene TRBJ2-5; D possibly matches TRBD1 or TRBD2 (5 bases each). V was clipped by 3 bases and J by 3 bases, with 11 bases between them. This CDR3 spans 14 amino acids. CDR1 and CDR2 (germline): SEHNR, FQNEAQ (reference sequence). CDR3 DNA sequence: TGTGCCAGCAGCTTGACCGGGACGGAAGAGACCCAGTACTTC. It translates to CASSLTGTEETQYF.

V usage is TRBV11-2 and J usage is TRBJ2-3; D is possibly TRBD2 (5 bases). The CDR3 is 15 amino acids. CDR1 and CDR2 (germline): SGHAT, FQNNGV. V dropped 1 base and J dropped 2 bases, with 10 bases sitting between them. The DNA of the CDR3 is TGTGCCAGCAGCTTAGTGGGCGGGTTCACAGATACGCAGTATTTT. As protein: CASSLVGGFTDTQYF. The full variable domain, in which reference TRBV11-2 and TRBJ2-3 provide the parts outside the CDR3, is EAGVAQSPRYKIIEKRQSVAFWCNPISGHATLYWYQQILGQGPKLLIQFQNNGVVDDSQLPKDRFSAERLKGVDSTLKIQPAKLEDSAVYLCASSLVGGFTDTQYFGPGTRLTVL.

This clonotype was recorded a few times. The chain is built from TRBV20-1 and TRBJ2-7; D ambiguous. Germline V gene lookup returns CDR1 DFQATT and CDR2 SNEGSKA (reference sequence). This CDR3 is 11 amino acids long. V shed 3 bases and J shed 4 bases, with 7 bases lying between them. In nucleotides, the CDR3 is TGCAGTGCTAGTGGTGCATACGAGCAGTACGTC. Residues: CSASGAYEQYV.

V and J are TRBV5-5 and TRBJ2-1; 7 nucleotides match TRBD1. This CDR3 has 14 residues. Germline trimming cut 3 bases from V and 5 bases from J; bases unmatched to any gene: 5. Per the germline V gene, CDR1 is SGHKS and CDR2 is YYEKEE (reference sequence). CDR3 loop: CASSSGTAHNEQFF. CDR3 bases: TGTGCCAGCAGCTCCGGGACAGCCCACAATGAGCAGTTCTTC.

The chain couples TRBV3-1 to TRBJ1-5; D might be TRBD1 (6 bases). Germline assignment: CDR1 LGHDT and CDR2 YNNKEL (reference sequence). V was cut by 2 bases and J by 5 bases, with 13 bases left in between. CDR3 length: 15 residues. CDR3 loop: CASSQQGRRDQPQHF. The CDR3 DNA is TGTGCCAGCAGCCAACAGGGGCGACGAGATCAGCCCCAGCATTTT.

This clonotype has a handful of counts. J is TRBJ2-3 and V is TRBV4-1; 9 nucleotides agree with TRBD2. With 6 bases clipped from V and 1 base from J, the junction kept 5 bases outside the gene matches. This CDR3 spans 15 amino acids. Germline-derived CDR1 and CDR2 are MGHRA and YSYEKL. CDR3 protein: CASRGIAGGTDTQYF. The CDR3, as DNA: TGCGCCAGCAGGGGGATAGCGGGGGGCACAGATACGCAGTATTTT.

The chain links TRBV7-9 to TRBJ2-7; D not certain. CDR3 length equals 13 residues. CDR1 and CDR2 from the germline V gene are SEHNR and FQNEAQ (reference sequence). Trimming took 2 bases from V and 6 from J, leaving 11 bases between them. The CDR3 DNA reads TGTGCCAGCAGCTTAAGGCAGGAGTCCGAGCAGTACGTC. Protein sequence: CASSLRQESEQYV.

The V call is TRBV19, the J call TRBJ1-1; TRBD1 is a possible D gene (6 bases). The CDR3 loop spans 15 amino acids. CDR1 is LNHDA and CDR2 is SQIVND in the germline V gene (reference sequence). The V end was cut by 4 bases, the J end by 2 bases, with 14 bases between. CDR3 amino acids: CASSTLDSTNTEAFF. As DNA, the CDR3 is TGTGCCAGTAGTACCCTGGACAGTACTAACACTGAAGCTTTCTTT.

This clonotype occurred a few times. The rearrangement joins TRBV7-9 to TRBJ1-2; D gene uncertain. Germline V gene lookup returns CDR1 SEHNR and CDR2 FQNEAQ (reference sequence). Trimming took off 0 bases at V and 5 bases at J, with 4 bases between the two ends. The CDR3 has 12 amino acids. CDR3 bases: TGTGCCAGCAGCTTAGCGGAGTATGGCTACACCTTC. Amino acid sequence: CASSLAEYGYTF.

The gene calls are TRBV2 and TRBJ1-4; D call uncertain. There are 17 residues in the CDR3. V gave up 6 bases and J gave up 0 bases, with 17 bases separating them. Germline V gene lookup returns CDR1 SNHLY and CDR2 FYNNEI. CDR3 protein: CASSLAGSRATNEKLFF. In nucleotides, the CDR3 is TGTGCCAGCAGCCTCGCTGGATCCAGAGCAACTAATGAAAAACTGTTTTTT.

This clonotype was seen only a few times. This rearrangement joins TRBV5-1 to TRBJ1-1; D might be TRBD1 (5 bases). The ends were cut back, 4 bases at V and 1 base at J, with 11 bases in the middle. Germline V gives CDR1 SGHRS, CDR2 YFSETQ. The CDR3 is 14 residues long. CDR3 protein: CASSADRPNTEAFF. The CDR3 coding sequence is TGCGCCAGCAGCGCCGACAGACCGAACACTGAAGCTTTCTTT. The entire variable domain, with the rest obtained from reference TRBV5-1 and TRBJ1-1, is as follows: KAGVTQTPRYLIKTRGQQVTLSCSPISGHRSVSWYQQTPGQGLQFLFEYFSETQRNKGNFPGRFSGRQFSNSRSEMNVSTLELGDSALYLCASSADRPNTEAFFGQGTRLTVV.

There are a few counts of this clonotype. The chain carries TRBV6-6 and TRBJ2-3; D tentatively reads TRBD1 or TRBD2 (5 bases each). V was shortened by 7 bases and J by 0 bases, with 8 bases between the two germline ends. CDR1 and CDR2 (germline): MNHNY, SVGAGI (reference sequence). The length of the CDR3 is 13 residues. The chain's CDR3 is CASTWGSTDTQYF. The CDR3 nucleotides are TGTGCCAGCACGTGGGGGAGCACAGATACGCAGTATTTT.

The V gene is TRBV11-2, the J gene TRBJ2-6, with D possibly matching TRBD2 (6 bases). Germline values: CDR1 SGHAT, CDR2 FQNNGV. Trimming pared 6 bases from V and 0 bases from J, leaving 21 bases between. This CDR3 has 19 residues. This CDR3 reads CASSLGAGRPLSGANVLTF. Written as DNA, the CDR3 is TGTGCCAGCAGTCTAGGGGCGGGGAGGCCCCTCTCTGGGGCCAACGTCCTGACTTTC.

This clonotype was seen a handful of times. This CDR3 reads CASSLDPGRYTDTQYF. DNA of the CDR3: TGTGCCAGCAGCTTAGACCCCGGCAGGTACACAGATACGCAGTATTTT. The rearrangement uses TRBV7-2 and TRBJ2-3; no reliable D call. Trimming left V 1 base short and J 2 bases short, with 13 bases between. The CDR3 length is 16 residues. The germline gives CDR1 SGHTA, CDR2 FQGNSA. The variable domain in full, completed from reference TRBV7-2 and TRBJ2-3, reads GAGVSQSPSNKVTEKGKDVELRCDPISGHTALYWYRQSLGQGLEFLIYFQGNSAPDKSGLPSDRFSAERTGGSVSTLTIQRTQQEDSAVYLCASSLDPGRYTDTQYFGPGTRLTVL.

This clonotype occurred many times. This chain joins TRBV7-9 and TRBJ1-4; 8 bases map to TRBD1. CDR1 and CDR2 (germline): SEHNR, FQNEAQ (reference sequence). Losses at the gene ends were 1 base for V and 5 bases for J; bases not matched to a gene: 0. The CDR3 sequence is 14 residues long. The CDR3 region is CASSLGTGNEKLFF. The CDR3 DNA sequence: TGTGCCAGCAGCTTAGGGACAGGGAATGAAAAACTGTTTTTT.

In its sample, this clonotype was seen many times. The V and J genes are TRBV19 and TRBJ2-5; D is unclear. From germline, CDR1 is LNHDA and CDR2 SQIVND (reference sequence). The V and J ends lost 5 bases and 2 bases respectively, with 12 bases between them. CDR3 length: 14 amino acids. The CDR3 nucleotides are TGTGCCAGTAGTCCGCGGACGGCGCAAGAGACCCAGTACTTC. Amino acid sequence: CASSPRTAQETQYF.

This clonotype turned up a few times. The chain is built from TRBV5-6 and TRBJ2-2; D may correspond to TRBD1 or TRBD2 (6 bases each). Trimming shortened V by 0 bases and J by 4 bases, and 10 bases separated the two germline ends. The germline V gene encodes CDR1 SGHDT and CDR2 YYEEEE. The CDR3 totals 15 residues. CDR3 coding DNA: TGTGCCAGCAGCTTGGAAGGGGGGCGCACCGGGGAGCTGTTTTTT. This codes for CASSLEGGRTGELFF.

J is TRBJ2-7 and V is TRBV3-1; D remains ambiguous. Germline CDR1 reads LGHDT; CDR2 reads YNNKEL (reference sequence). This CDR3 is built from 12 residues. Between the trimmed V and J ends, which lost 1 base and 7 bases, there was a span of 8 bases. CDR3 loop: CASSQGRWEQYF. CDR3 coding DNA: TGTGCCAGCAGCCAAGGGCGCTGGGAGCAGTACTTC.

V and J are TRBV6-2 or TRBV6-3 and TRBJ2-1; TRBD1 matches at 8 bases. V shed 5 bases and J 6 bases; nucleotides not matched to a gene: 15. Germline assignment: CDR1 MNHEY and CDR2 SVGEGT. The CDR3 spans 17 residues. The CDR3 coding sequence is TGTGCCAGCAGTCGTTCGAGATTGGACAGGGCCTCCAATGAGCAGTTCTTC. It translates to CASSRSRLDRASNEQFF.

The table lists this clonotype with a few counts. V and J are TRBV3-1 and TRBJ1-3; D not certain. Germline V gene lookup returns CDR1 LGHDT and CDR2 YNNKEL (reference sequence). V lost 1 base and J 2 bases, leaving 12 bases between the germline ends. CDR3 length: 16 amino acids. CDR3 region: CASSQVFSQTGNTIYF. CDR3 in DNA: TGTGCCAGCAGCCAAGTGTTCTCACAAACTGGAAACACCATATATTTT.

This clonotype was counted at least ten times. The V and J genes are TRBV21-1 and TRBJ2-3; the D call TRBD1 from the table was never checked on the DNA. TRBV21-1 has pseudogene status. The CDR3 has 15 residues. CDR3 residues: CASSKGGRVSDTQYF. CDR3 DNA sequence: TGTGCCAGCAGCAAGGGGGGGCGCGTTTCAGATACGCAGTATTTT.

The rearrangement joins TRBV20-1 to TRBJ2-7, with D hard to call. Germline V gene lookup returns CDR1 DFQATT and CDR2 SNEGSKA (reference sequence). Trimming removed 3 bases from V and 5 bases from J, with 8 bases in between. This CDR3 spans 11 amino acids. The CDR3 is CSARGNHEQYV. In DNA, the CDR3 is TGCAGTGCTAGGGGGAACCACGAGCAGTACGTC.

The chain joins TRBV5-1 to TRBJ1-1; perhaps TRBD1 as D (5 bases). V gave up 4 bases and J gave up 7 bases, with 17 bases separating them. Germline V CDR1 and CDR2: SGHRS, YFSETQ. The CDR3 extends over 14 amino acids. The DNA of the CDR3 is TGCGCCAGCAGCCCTCGGACCCCGGGGCTTGAAGCTTTCTTT. Its protein is CASSPRTPGLEAFF.

There are a few counts of this clonotype. The V call is TRBV3-1, the J call TRBJ2-3; 12 nucleotides line up with TRBD2. J gave up 5 bases and V 4 bases, and 7 bases lay outside the gene matches. CDR1 and CDR2 (germline): LGHDT, YNNKEL (reference sequence). The CDR3 length is 16 residues. The CDR3 DNA is TGTGCCAGCAGCCTTACCGGACTAGCGGGACGAGATACGCAGTATTTT. It is translated as CASSLTGLAGRDTQYF.